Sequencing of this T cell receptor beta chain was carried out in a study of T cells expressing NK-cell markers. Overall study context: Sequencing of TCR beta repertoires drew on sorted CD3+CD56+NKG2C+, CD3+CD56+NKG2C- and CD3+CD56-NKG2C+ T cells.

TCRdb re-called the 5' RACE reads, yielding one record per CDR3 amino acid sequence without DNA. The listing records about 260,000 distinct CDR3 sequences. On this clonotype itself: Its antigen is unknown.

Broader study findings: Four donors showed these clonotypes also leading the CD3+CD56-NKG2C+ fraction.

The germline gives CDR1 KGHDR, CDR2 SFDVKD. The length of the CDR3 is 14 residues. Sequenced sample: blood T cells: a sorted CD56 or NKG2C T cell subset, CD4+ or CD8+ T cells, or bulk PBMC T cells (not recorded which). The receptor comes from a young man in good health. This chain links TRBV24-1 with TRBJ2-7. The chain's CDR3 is CATSPRGSSYEQYF.